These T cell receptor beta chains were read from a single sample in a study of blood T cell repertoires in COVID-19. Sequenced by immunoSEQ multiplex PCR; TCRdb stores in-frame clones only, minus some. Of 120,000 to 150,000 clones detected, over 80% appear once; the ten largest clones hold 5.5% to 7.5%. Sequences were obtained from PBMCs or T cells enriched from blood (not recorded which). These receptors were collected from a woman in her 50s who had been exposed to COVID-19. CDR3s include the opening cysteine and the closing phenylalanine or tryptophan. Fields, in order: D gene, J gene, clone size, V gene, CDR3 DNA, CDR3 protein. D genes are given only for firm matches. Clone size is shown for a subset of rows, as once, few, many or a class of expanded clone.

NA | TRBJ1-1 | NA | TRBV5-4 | TGTGCCAGCAGCTTAAGAGGTACTGAAGCTTTCTTT | CASSLRGTEAFF
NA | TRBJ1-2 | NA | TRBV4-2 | TGTGCCAGCAGCCTCGGCCCAGGGTCTGACTATGGCTACACCTTC | CASSLGPGSDYGYTF
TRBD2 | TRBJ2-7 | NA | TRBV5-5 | TGTGCCAGCAGCTTAAGGGGACTAGCGGGCTCCTACGAGCAGTACTTC | CASSLRGLAGSYEQYF
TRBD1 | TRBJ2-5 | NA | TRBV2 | TGTGCCAGCAGGGGGGACAGGGGGCGATTGTGGACCCCTCCAGAGACCCAGTACTTC | CASRGDRGRLWTPPETQYF
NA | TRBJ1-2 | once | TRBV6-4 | TGTGCCAGCAGTGCCTCAGGGGTTGGGTCCTATGGCTACACCTTC | CASSASGVGSYGYTF
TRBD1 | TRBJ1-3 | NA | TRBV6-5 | TGTGCCAGCAGCTCGACAGGGATTGGAAACACCATATATTTT | CASSSTGIGNTIYF
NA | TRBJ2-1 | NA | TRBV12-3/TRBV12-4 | TGTGCCAGCACCGGGGAGTACAATGAGCAGTTCTTC | CASTGEYNEQFF
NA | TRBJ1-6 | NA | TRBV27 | TGTGCCAGCAGTTTATGGGGAGACTTACTAAGCTCCTATAATTCACCCCTCCACTTT | CASSLWGDLLSSYNSPLHF
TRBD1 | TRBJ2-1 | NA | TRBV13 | TGTGCCAGCTTTCTCAGGGGGAGTAGTGAGCAGTTCTTC | CASFLRGSSEQFF
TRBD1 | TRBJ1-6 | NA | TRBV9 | TGTGCCAGCAGCTCATCTGCGACAGGGTCATCACCCCTCCACTTT | CASSSSATGSSPLHF
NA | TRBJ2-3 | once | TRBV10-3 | TGTGCCATAGCACAAGGGGTCACAGATACGCAGTATTTT | CAIAQGVTDTQYF
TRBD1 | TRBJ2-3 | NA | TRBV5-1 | TGCGCCAGCGGGACAGGGGGCGATACGCAGTATTTT | CASGTGGDTQYF
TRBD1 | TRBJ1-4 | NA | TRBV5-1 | TGCGCCAGCAGCTTGGCTACAGGGGGAAGGGATGAAAAACTGTTTTTT | CASSLATGGRDEKLFF
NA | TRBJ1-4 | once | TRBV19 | TGTGCCAGTAGTATCCGTAAGGGGCTGGAACTGTTTTTT | CASSIRKGLELFF
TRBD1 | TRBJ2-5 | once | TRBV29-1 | TGCAGCGTGGCCGGGACAGGGGGCGAAGTCCAAGAGACCCAGTACTTC | CSVAGTGGEVQETQYF
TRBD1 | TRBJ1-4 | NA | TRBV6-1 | TGTGCCAGCAGTGTTCAGGGGGCGATGAGGGGCGAAAAACTGTTTTTT | CASSVQGAMRGEKLFF
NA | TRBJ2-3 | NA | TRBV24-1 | TGTGCCACCAGTGATGCACAGGGTCGGGCAGATACGCAGTATTTT | CATSDAQGRADTQYF
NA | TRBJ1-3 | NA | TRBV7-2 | TGTGCCAGCTGCTTGGACAGCACGTCTGGAAACACCATATATTTT | CASCLDSTSGNTIYF
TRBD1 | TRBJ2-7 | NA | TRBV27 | TGTGCCAGCCAATTCACAGGGGGCATCTACGAGCAGTACTTC | CASQFTGGIYEQYF
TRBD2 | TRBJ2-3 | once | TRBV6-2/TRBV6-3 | TGTGCCAGCAGCCGCGGGGGGCCTAGCACAGATACGCAGTATTTT | CASSRGGPSTDTQYF
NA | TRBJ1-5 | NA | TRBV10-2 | TGCGCCAGCAGTGACACGGGGTACAATCAGCCCCAGCATTTT | CASSDTGYNQPQHF
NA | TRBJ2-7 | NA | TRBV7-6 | TGTGCCAGCAGCTTGAATAGTGCCTACGAGCAGTACTTC | CASSLNSAYEQYF
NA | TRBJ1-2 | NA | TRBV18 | TGTGCCAGCTCACCTCCAGGGCTTGTTGGCTACACCTTC | CASSPPGLVGYTF
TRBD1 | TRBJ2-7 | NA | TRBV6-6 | TGTGCCAGCAGTCAGACAGGGGTTCAGGGCGAGCAGTACTTC | CASSQTGVQGEQYF
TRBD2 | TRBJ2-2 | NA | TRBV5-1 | TGCGCCAGCAGCCACGGGACTAGCCCACGGGAGGCGGTCACCGGGGAGCTGTTTTTT | CASSHGTSPREAVTGELFF
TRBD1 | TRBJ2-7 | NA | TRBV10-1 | TGCGCCAGCAGTCCTTCCGTCGGACAGGGTAATTACGAGCAGTACTTC | CASSPSVGQGNYEQYF
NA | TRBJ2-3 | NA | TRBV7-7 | TGTGCTAGCAGCCCCCAGGGGTTCACAGATACGCAGTATTTT | CASSPQGFTDTQYF
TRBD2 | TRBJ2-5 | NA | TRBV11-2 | TGTGCCAGCAAGGGGAGGGAATGGGAAGAGACCCAGTACTTC | CASKGREWEETQYF
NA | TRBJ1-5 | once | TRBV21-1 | TGTGCCAGCAGCAAAGGGGCCCGAGCGGGCAATCAGCCCCAGCATTTT | CASSKGARAGNQPQHF
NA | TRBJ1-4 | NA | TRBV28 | TGTGCCAGCAGTACAAGACAAACAACTAATGAAAAACTGTTTTTT | CASSTRQTTNEKLFF
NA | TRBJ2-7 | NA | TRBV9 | TGTGCCAGCAGCGTAGGGGGCCAAAGGACCTACGAGCAGTACTTC | CASSVGGQRTYEQYF
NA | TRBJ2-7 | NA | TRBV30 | TGTGCCTGGAGTGTCAGGGGCCCCCAAAGGGGGGAGCAGTACTTC | CAWSVRGPQRGEQYF
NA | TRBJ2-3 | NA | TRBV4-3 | TGCGCCAGCAGCCAAGCGTCCTGGGGGGACTCCACAGATACGCAGTATTTT | CASSQASWGDSTDTQYF
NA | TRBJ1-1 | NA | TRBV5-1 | TGCGCCAGCAGCTTGAAGGGGCTAACTGAAGCTTTCTTT | CASSLKGLTEAFF
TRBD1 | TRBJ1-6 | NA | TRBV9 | TGTGCCAGCAGCGTAGGCGGGACAGGATTTAATTCACCCCTCCACTTT | CASSVGGTGFNSPLHF
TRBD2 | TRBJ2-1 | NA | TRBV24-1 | TGTGCCACAGGACTAGCGGGTGTTAATGAGCAGTTCTTC | CATGLAGVNEQFF
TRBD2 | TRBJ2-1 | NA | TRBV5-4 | TGTGCCAGCAGCTTGGTGACTAGCGGTTACAATGAGCAGTTCTTC | CASSLVTSGYNEQFF